The next 15 T cell receptor beta chains were all read from a single sample in a study of T cell responses to AZD1222 COVID-19 vaccine. Data came from immunoSEQ multiplex PCR; TCRdb stores just in-frame clones and leaves some out. The sample contains tens of thousands of clones, around 80% of which appear only once. Sample: peripheral blood, taken 28 days after the second AZD1222 dose. Source of these receptors: an adult who received the AZD1222 COVID-19 vaccine.

The CDR3: CASSTVSSGGYTF. CDR3 in DNA: TGTGCCAGCAGTACAGTGTCAAGCGGGGGCTACACCTTC. This sequence joins TRBV6-5 and TRBJ1-2; D ambiguous. V was pared by 5 bases and J by 8 bases, with 15 bases between. Germline CDR1 MNHEY, CDR2 SVGAGI. The CDR3 covers 13 residues.

The chain couples TRBV28 to TRBJ1-4; unclear D gene. Trimming shortened V by 4 bases and J by 8 bases, and 20 bases separated the two germline ends. This CDR3 has 16 residues. Germline values: CDR1 MDHEN, CDR2 SYDVKM. The DNA for the CDR3 is TGTGCCAGCAGTTCGAACAAGCGCGGATTAGGGGAAAAACTGTTTTTT. The encoded protein is CASSSNKRGLGEKLFF.

CDR3 loop: CASSRDSDEQYF. The DNA of the CDR3 is TGTGCCAGCTCACGGGATAGCGACGAGCAGTACTTC. V and J are TRBV18 and TRBJ2-7, with D possibly being TRBD2 (5 bases). Germline V gives CDR1 KGHSH, CDR2 LQKENI. The CDR3 covers 12 residues. V shed 4 bases and J shed 5 bases, with 9 bases lying between them.

The chain couples TRBV7-2 to TRBJ2-1, with D perhaps TRBD2 (6 bases). The germline V and J ends were trimmed by 5 bases and 0 bases, with 14 bases remaining between them. Germline CDR1 reads SGHTA; CDR2 reads FQGNSA. There are 16 residues in the CDR3. CDR3 residues: CASSRLTRSSYNEQFF. CDR3 DNA: TGTGCCAGCAGCCGCCTGACTAGGAGCTCCTACAATGAGCAGTTCTTC.

This chain joins TRBV7-3 and TRBJ2-1; TRBD2 aligns across 8 bases. The CDR3 extends over 15 amino acids. Germline loops: CDR1 SGHTA, CDR2 FQGTGA. Trimming cost V 5 bases and J 6 bases; bases outside gene matches: 9. CDR3 loop: CASSPLAGSLNEQFF. CDR3 coding DNA: TGTGCCAGCAGCCCTTTAGCGGGGTCTCTCAATGAGCAGTTCTTC.

This clone was observed a few times. The chain couples TRBV11-2 to TRBJ2-1; 7 bases agree with TRBD2. The CDR3 consists of 15 residues. The germline gives CDR1 SGHAT, CDR2 FQNNGV. Trimming removed 4 bases from V and 9 bases from J; junction bases left unmatched: 12. CDR3 sequence: CASSSQAGYGGEQFF. In nucleotides, the CDR3 is TGTGCCAGCAGCTCCCAAGCGGGATACGGGGGTGAGCAGTTCTTC.

V and J are TRBV28 and TRBJ1-3, with D uncertain. The CDR3 runs to 15 residues. V was shortened by 2 bases and J by 0 bases, with 8 bases between the two germline ends. Germline V gives CDR1 MDHEN, CDR2 SYDVKM. The CDR3 loop reads CASSLLGSSGNTIYF. In DNA, the CDR3 is TGTGCCAGCAGTTTACTTGGTAGCTCTGGAAACACCATATATTTT.

The chain joins TRBV7-9 to TRBJ1-1; TRBD1 matches 10 bases. In germline, CDR1 is SEHNR, CDR2 FQNEAQ (reference sequence). J lost 1 base, V lost 11 bases, and 22 bases had no gene match. The CDR3 runs to 19 residues. The CDR3 is CAATERDPGQGKGNTEAFF. The CDR3 nucleotides are TGTGCCGCCACGGAGAGAGACCCGGGACAGGGGAAGGGGAACACTGAAGCTTTCTTT.

The V and J genes are TRBV28 and TRBJ1-1, with a weak D call TRBD1 (6 bases). The CDR3 consists of 14 residues. Germline values: CDR1 MDHEN, CDR2 SYDVKM. V was shortened by 6 bases and J by 0 bases, with 11 bases between the two germline ends. This chain's CDR3 is CASSSGQMNTEAFF. CDR3 DNA sequence: TGTGCCAGCAGCTCGGGACAAATGAACACTGAAGCTTTCTTT.

Concerning this clone: A junction end diverges from the germline sequence, so it may reflect a read error. This chain links TRBV7-9 with TRBJ1-2; 7 positions match TRBD1. The CDR3 covers 11 residues. CDR1 is SEHNR and CDR2 is FQNEAQ in the germline V gene (reference sequence). Here the CDR3 DNA reads TGTGCCAGCAGCTTTGGGGACAGTAGCCCCTTC. Its protein is CASSFGDSSPF.

The chain combines TRBV19 with TRBJ1-5, with unresolved D. This CDR3 comprises 12 residues. The germline V and J ends were trimmed by 5 bases and 7 bases, with 9 bases remaining between them. Germline assignment: CDR1 LNHDA and CDR2 SQIVND (reference sequence). The CDR3 region is CASSPSPQPQHF. The CDR3 nucleotides read TGTGCCAGTAGTCCTAGTCCCCAGCCCCAGCATTTT.

The chain uses TRBV7-8 and TRBJ1-4; D remains ambiguous. CDR1 and CDR2 from the germline V gene are SGHVS and FQNEAQ. V was shortened by 1 base and J by 5 bases, with 8 bases between the two germline ends. The CDR3 covers 14 residues. The CDR3 sequence: CASSLGVINEKLFF. In DNA, the CDR3 is TGTGCCAGCAGCTTAGGGGTTATAAATGAAAAACTGTTTTTT.

The chain links TRBV28 to TRBJ2-7, with 8 bases matching TRBD2. V trimming: 5 bases; J trimming: 3 bases; junction bases outside the gene matches: 12. The CDR3 consists of 16 residues. Germline V gives CDR1 MDHEN, CDR2 SYDVKM. CDR3 sequence: CASSRFGLADHYEQYF. The CDR3 nucleotides are TGTGCCAGCAGTAGGTTCGGACTAGCTGATCACTACGAGCAGTACTTC.

J is TRBJ1-1 and V is TRBV7-9, with 7 bases matching TRBD1. Looked up from germline, CDR1 is SEHNR and CDR2 is FQNEAQ (reference sequence). There are 15 residues in the CDR3. The trim removed 5 bases at V and 0 bases at J, leaving 6 bases unmatched. CDR3 coding DNA: TGTGCCAGCAGCCTAGTACAGGGGATGAACACTGAAGCTTTCTTT. Translating gives CASSLVQGMNTEAFF.

The rearrangement links TRBV20-1 to TRBJ2-7; 7 nucleotides match TRBD1. Trimming at V came to 5 bases and at J to 7 bases, leaving 5 bases not matched to a gene. This CDR3 spans 11 amino acids. Germline-derived CDR1 and CDR2 are DFQATT and SNEGSKA (reference sequence). In DNA form, the CDR3 reads TGCAGTGCTGACAGGGTGGGAGAGCAGTACTTC. Translated: CSADRVGEQYF.